This T cell receptor (beta chain) was sequenced during a study of vaccination and CD4 T cells after COVID-19. In the study overall: Convalescents were six males and four females, two of them Hispanic.

This clonotype was counted a few times. Its antigen is currently unknown. Researchers used the Oncomine TCR Beta short-read assay to sequence DNA from cultured CD4+ T cells. Genomic DNA was drawn out of CD4+ T cells grown in culture. TCRdb passed the PCR reads through MiXCR, listing each CDR3 protein once. The sample consists of 20,000 to 30,000 distinct CDR3 sequences, about 40% of them appearing once. Sample treatment: roughly 11-day PBMC culture with coronavirus spike peptide pools or control peptides (ViraFEST assay). T cells were expanded with peptide pools, and expanded clonotypes were identified by TCR sequencing. Each well held more than 1.5 million PBMCs in IL-2 (roughly 10 IU/ml) medium with 10 ug/ml peptide pools. V was clipped by 7 bases and J by 4 bases; unmatched bases: 10. The CDR3 is made up of 15 amino acids.

This chain uses TRBV12-3 or TRBV12-4 with TRBJ1-2, with 9 bases that match TRBD1. Sequenced material: CD4+ T cells from blood, cultured in vitro. The clonotype was recovered from a human donor who had recovered from COVID-19. The CDR3 sequence is CASKAGQGLSYGYTF. Written as DNA, the CDR3 is TGTGCCAGCAAGGCCGGACAGGGGCTTAGCTATGGCTACACCTTC.